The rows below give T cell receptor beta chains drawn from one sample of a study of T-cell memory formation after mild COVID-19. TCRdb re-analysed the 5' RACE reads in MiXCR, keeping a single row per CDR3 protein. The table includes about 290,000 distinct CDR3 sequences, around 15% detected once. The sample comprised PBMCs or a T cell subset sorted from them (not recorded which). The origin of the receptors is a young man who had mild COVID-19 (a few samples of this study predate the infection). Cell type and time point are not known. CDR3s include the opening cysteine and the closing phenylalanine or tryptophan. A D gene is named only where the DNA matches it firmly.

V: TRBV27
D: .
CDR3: CASSFPPSTGYYGYTF

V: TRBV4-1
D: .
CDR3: CASSQEWAGLAYEQYF

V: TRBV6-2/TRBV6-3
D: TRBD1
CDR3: CASSDRDRGYTGELFF

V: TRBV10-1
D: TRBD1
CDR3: CASVTGASYEQYF

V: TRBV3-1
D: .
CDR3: CASSQDRAGLNNEQFF

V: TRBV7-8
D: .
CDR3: CASSLGRRVNEAFF

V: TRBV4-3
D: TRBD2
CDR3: CASSQDWGGGNNEQFF

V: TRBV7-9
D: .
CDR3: CASSVGRAYEQYF

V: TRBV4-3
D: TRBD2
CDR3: CASSRVGGGAKGEQFF

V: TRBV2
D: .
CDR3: CASGRQLSNQPQHF

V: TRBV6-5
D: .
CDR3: CASSTAFGVYEQYF

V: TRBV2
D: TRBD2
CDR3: CASSDWTSGRTDTQYF

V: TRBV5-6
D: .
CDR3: CASRGWGMPYNEQFF

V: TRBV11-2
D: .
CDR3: CASSSTLGVYNEQFF

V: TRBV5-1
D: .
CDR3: CASSLWQGADTQYF

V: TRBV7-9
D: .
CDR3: CASSFAAGGNNEQFF

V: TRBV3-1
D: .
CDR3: CASSQGLERMNTEAFF

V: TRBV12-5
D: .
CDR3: CASGLGNFYGYTF

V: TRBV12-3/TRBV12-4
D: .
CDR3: CASSRGPAASTF

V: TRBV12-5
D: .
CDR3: CASGLQSWTEAFF

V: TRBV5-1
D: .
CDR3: CASSWTDSRHNEQFF

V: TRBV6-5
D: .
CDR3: CASSYPAGMELFF

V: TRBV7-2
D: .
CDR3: CASSSHRQSRTTYNEQFF

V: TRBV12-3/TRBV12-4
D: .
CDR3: CASSTLQSGYGYTF

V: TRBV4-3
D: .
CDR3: CASSQVTGRTDTQYF

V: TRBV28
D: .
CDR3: CASSAGVATNSPLHF

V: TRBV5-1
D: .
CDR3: CASSLGVPGIDYGYTF

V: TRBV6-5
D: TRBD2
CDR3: CASGRLASPGDTQYF

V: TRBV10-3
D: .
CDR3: CATRPGSSSYNEQFF

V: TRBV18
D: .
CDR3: CASSSGMVMNTEAFF

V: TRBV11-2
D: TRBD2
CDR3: CASSLFSQGGRAEQFF

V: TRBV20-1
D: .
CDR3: CSAQPGHRNTEAFF

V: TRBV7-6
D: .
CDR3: CASSLEAAENTEAFF

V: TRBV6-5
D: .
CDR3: CASAGRTLGTDTQYF

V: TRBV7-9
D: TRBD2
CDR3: CASSLEGLALSEQFF

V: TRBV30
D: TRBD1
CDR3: CAWSGDSGAYEQYF

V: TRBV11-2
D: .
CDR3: CASSPRRLRPTSTDTQYF

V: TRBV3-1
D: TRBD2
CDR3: CASSQSGGAAGELFF

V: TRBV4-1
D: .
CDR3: CASSQTGATTNEQFF

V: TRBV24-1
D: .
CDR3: CATSDAPSWQGTYNEQFF

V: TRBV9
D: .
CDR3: CASSVLNSGANVLTF

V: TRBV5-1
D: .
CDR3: CASSLEHNYGYTF

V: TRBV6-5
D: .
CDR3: CASSYSKGRETQYF

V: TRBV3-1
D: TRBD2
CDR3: CASSLLGLAGDPRHSQYF

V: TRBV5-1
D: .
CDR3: CASSLYSNTEAFF

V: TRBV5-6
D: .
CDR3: CASSQQGRNEQFF

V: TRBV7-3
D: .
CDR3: CASSSRRADEQYF

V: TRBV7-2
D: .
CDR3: CASSSRTTSSYNEQFF

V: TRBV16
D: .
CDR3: CASSGYLNTGELFF

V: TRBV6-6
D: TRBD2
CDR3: CASSFYRLAVDRVADTQYF